This entry lists 29 T cell receptor beta chains sequenced from one sample in a study of blood T cell repertoires in COVID-19. Sequenced by immunoSEQ multiplex PCR; TCRdb stores in-frame clones only, minus some. Among about 200,000 clones listed, around three quarters were seen once. What was sequenced was peripheral blood. These receptors originate from a woman in her seventies with acute or convalescent COVID-19.

The chain couples TRBV18 to TRBJ2-3, with D hard to call. The germline V and J ends were trimmed by 5 bases and 1 base, with 4 bases remaining between them. The CDR3 covers 12 residues. CDR1 and CDR2 from the germline V gene are KGHSH and LQKENI. CDR3 residues: CASSTGTDTQYF. CDR3 nucleotide sequence: TGTGCCAGCTCAACGGGCACAGATACGCAGTATTTT.

Worth noting for this clone: At one end, the junction sequence differs from germline, possibly due to a read error. The chain recombines TRBV24-1 with TRBJ2-1, with TRBD1 matching over 10 bases. CDR1 and CDR2 (germline): KGHDR, SFDVKD. This CDR3 has 16 amino acids. In DNA form, the CDR3 reads TGTACCACCAGTGACCGGACAGGGGGTTCGGTCAATGAGCAGTTCTTC. Its protein product is CTTSDRTGGSVNEQFF.

V gene TRBV29-1 combines with J gene TRBJ1-4; 7 nucleotides agree with TRBD1. The CDR3 has 12 amino acids. Unmatched junction bases numbered 0, after V lost 4 bases and J lost 4 bases. CDR1 and CDR2 (germline): SQVTM, ANQGSEA. DNA for the CDR3: TGCAGCGTTGGGGACAGTAATGAAAAACTGTTTTTT. Translating gives CSVGDSNEKLFF.

This chain uses TRBV7-6 with TRBJ1-2; 10 bases are shared with TRBD1. V was clipped by 1 base and J by 4 bases; unmatched bases: 9. Germline loops: CDR1 SGHVS, CDR2 FNYEAQ. This CDR3 spans 17 amino acids. The CDR3 DNA reads as TGTGCCAGCAGCTTAGACTCCGGGACAGGGGTTTTCTATGGCTACACCTTC. This encodes CASSLDSGTGVFYGYTF.

A few counts support this clone. This chain uses TRBV18 with TRBJ1-3; D not certain. The V end lost 7 bases, the J end lost 4 bases, and 8 bases lay between the germline ends. The CDR3 is 12 residues long. CDR1 and CDR2 from the germline V gene are KGHSH and LQKENI. The CDR3 is CASCPGGNTIYF. CDR3 in DNA: TGTGCCAGCTGTCCGGGAGGAAACACCATATATTTT. Filled out from reference TRBV18 and TRBJ1-3, the complete variable domain reads NAGVMQNPRHLVRRRGQEARLRCSPMKGHSHVYWYRQLPEEGLKFMVYLQKENIIDESGMPKERFSAEFPKEGPSILRIQQVVRGDSAAYFCASCPGGNTIYFGEGSWLTVV.

The V and J genes are TRBV5-4 and TRBJ1-2; 11 bases line up with TRBD1. J lost 4 bases, V lost 4 bases, and 6 bases had no gene match. There are 15 residues in the CDR3. Per germline, CDR1 SGHNT and CDR2 YYREEE (reference sequence). CDR3 coding DNA: TGTGCCAGCAGCCAAGGACAGGGGGCTCTCTATGGCTACACCTTC. Protein: CASSQGQGALYGYTF.

This clone has only one observation. The rearrangement uses TRBV28 and TRBJ2-2, with a weak D call TRBD1 (5 bases). V lost 3 bases and J 0 bases, leaving 5 bases between the germline ends. From germline, CDR1 is MDHEN and CDR2 SYDVKM. This CDR3 has 14 amino acids. The CDR3 nucleotides read TGTGCCAGCAGTTTGACAGCGAACACCGGGGAGCTGTTTTTT. Amino acid sequence: CASSLTANTGELFF.

The chain recombines TRBV6-5 with TRBJ1-1; no clear D. The CDR3 is 15 residues long. In germline, CDR1 is MNHEY, CDR2 SVGAGI. V lost 2 bases and J 8 bases, leaving 18 bases between the germline ends. CDR3 DNA sequence: TGTGCCAGCAGTTACGACGGATTAACGGGGAGGGAAGCTTTCTTT. Encoded protein: CASSYDGLTGREAFF.

The chain employs TRBV11-1 and TRBJ1-1; D ambiguous. Trimming left V 5 bases short and J 6 bases short, with 13 bases between. Looked up from germline, CDR1 is SGHAT and CDR2 is FQDESV (reference sequence). The CDR3 loop spans 13 amino acids. This CDR3 reads CASSPFGNSEAFF. CDR3 DNA sequence: TGTGCCAGCAGCCCCTTCGGTAATTCTGAAGCTTTCTTT.

This clone appeared many times. The V and J genes are TRBV29-1 and TRBJ2-5; 7 bases align to TRBD1. The CDR3 loop spans 13 amino acids. The germline V gene has CDR1 SQVTM and CDR2 ANQGSEA. V lost 4 bases and J lost 2; bases outside the gene matches: 4. DNA of the CDR3: TGCAGCGTTGCCTCCAGGGGGCAAGAGACCCAGTACTTC. Protein: CSVASRGQETQYF. Drawing the rest from reference TRBV29-1 and TRBJ2-5, the complete variable domain is SAVISQKPSRDICQRGTSLTIQCQVDSQVTMMFWYRQQPGQSLTLIATANQGSEATYESGFVIDKFPISRPNLTFSTLTVSNMSPEDSSIYLCSVASRGQETQYFGPGTRLLVL.

This sequence joins TRBV10-2 and TRBJ1-6; no firm D call. The CDR3 is 12 amino acids. CDR1 and CDR2 (germline): WSHSY, SAAADI. Trimming removed 6 bases at V and 8 bases at J, with 8 bases between. The CDR3 spells CASRLSDSPLHF. The CDR3 bases are TGCGCCAGCAGACTTTCTGATTCACCCCTCCACTTT.

The V call is TRBV1, the J call TRBJ2-3; TRBD2, the table's D call, lacks a check against the DNA. TRBV1 is reported as a pseudogene. The CDR3 sequence is 16 residues long. CDR3: CTSSQTSGKSTDTQYF. In DNA, the CDR3 is TGCACCAGCAGCCAAACTAGCGGGAAAAGCACAGATACGCAGTATTTT.

A word on this clone: Within the sample, other DNA sequences also encode this same CDR3. The rearrangement joins TRBV5-1 to TRBJ1-6; 10 nucleotides align to TRBD1. The ends lost 4 bases at V and 7 bases at J; junction bases unmatched: 2. Germline V gives CDR1 SGHRS, CDR2 YFSETQ. The CDR3 sequence is 14 residues long. CDR3 bases: TGCGCCAGCAGCCTGGACAGGGGGAATTCACCCCTCCACTTT. Protein sequence: CASSLDRGNSPLHF.

The table lists this clone with a count of one. The CDR3 nucleotides read TGTGCCAGCAGCGCACAGGGGTCCCCTTGGGGCTACACCTTC. It codes for CASSAQGSPWGYTF. The chain joins TRBV28 to TRBJ1-2; 7 bases are shared with TRBD1. The CDR3 extends over 14 amino acids. V dropped 6 bases and J dropped 8; count of bases not matched to a gene: 12. Germline CDR1 reads MDHEN; CDR2 reads SYDVKM.

CDR3 coding DNA: TGTGCCAGCAGCTTCCCGTGGGGGGATGAGCAGTTCTTC. Amino acid sequence: CASSFPWGDEQFF. The gene calls are TRBV11-2 and TRBJ2-1; a weak D match, TRBD2 (6 bases). Germline lookup yields CDR1 SGHAT and CDR2 FQNNGV. The CDR3 runs 13 residues. Trimming shortened V by 3 bases and J by 8 bases, and 11 bases separated the two germline ends.

The J gene is TRBJ1-4, the V gene TRBV6-5, with D perhaps matching TRBD1 (6 bases). The CDR3 extends over 13 amino acids. Trimming took 2 bases from V and 8 from J, leaving 9 bases between them. In germline, CDR1 is MNHEY, CDR2 SVGAGI. CDR3 sequence: CASSYRTEEKLFF. The CDR3 DNA sequence: TGTGCCAGCAGTTACCGGACAGAGGAAAAACTGTTTTTT.

This chain connects TRBV2 to TRBJ2-3; D is ambiguous. The germline gives CDR1 SNHLY, CDR2 FYNNEI. This CDR3 contains 14 residues. With 2 bases removed from V and 1 base from J, the gap between germline ends came to 7 bases. CDR3 bases: TGTGCCAGCAGTGAATCCCAGGGCACAGATACGCAGTATTTT. This encodes CASSESQGTDTQYF.

The table lists this clone with a few counts. The V call is TRBV28, the J call TRBJ1-2, with a weak D call TRBD1 (6 bases). This CDR3 has 18 amino acids. Trimming took off 6 bases at V and 0 bases at J, with 23 bases between the two ends. Per the germline V gene, CDR1 is MDHEN and CDR2 is SYDVKM. For the CDR3, the DNA is TGTGCCAGCAGGACGACAGGCGCAGAGGGTAGGGCTAACTATGGCTACACCTTC. This sequence encodes CASRTTGAEGRANYGYTF.

The V gene is TRBV24-1, the J gene TRBJ2-5, with 14 bases aligning to TRBD2. The CDR3 is 15 residues long. The ends lost 9 bases at V and 5 bases at J; junction bases unmatched: 7. Germline V gives CDR1 KGHDR, CDR2 SFDVKD. Here the CDR3 DNA reads TGTGCCACCGGGGGGACTAGCGGGAGAGGCGAGACCCAGTACTTC. Encoded protein: CATGGTSGRGETQYF.

This chain joins TRBV11-3 and TRBJ1-1, with D possibly matching TRBD1 (6 bases). Germline V gene data show CDR1 as SGHNT and CDR2 as YENEEA. The CDR3 sequence is 13 residues long. V dropped 5 bases and J dropped 5 bases, with 12 bases sitting between them. In DNA form, the CDR3 reads TGTGCCAGCAGCCTTAACACAGGGACTGAAGCTTTCTTT. It is translated as CASSLNTGTEAFF. Complete variable domain (other parts from reference TRBV11-3 and TRBJ1-1): EAGVVQSPRYKIIEKKQPVAFWCNPISGHNTLYWYLQNLGQGPELLIRYENEEAVDDSQLPKDRFSAERLKGVDSTLKIQPAELGDSAVYLCASSLNTGTEAFFGQGTRLTVV.

Written as DNA, the CDR3 is TGCGCCAGCAGCCAAGGGGACAGGAGCTCCTACGAGCAGTACTTC. This codes for CASSQGDRSSYEQYF. The chain joins TRBV5-1 to TRBJ2-7, with 8 bases matching TRBD1. With 4 bases clipped from V and 0 bases from J, the junction kept 6 bases outside the gene matches. The CDR3 extends over 15 amino acids. CDR1 is SGHRS, CDR2 YFSETQ, per germline.

V and J are TRBV19 and TRBJ2-5; 9 bases align to TRBD1. V shed 3 bases, J shed 4 bases, and the junction held 6 bases outside the gene matches. The CDR3 spans 15 residues. Germline assignment: CDR1 LNHDA and CDR2 SQIVND (reference sequence). Written as DNA, the CDR3 is TGTGCCAGTAGTATCATGACAGGGGGTAGAGAGACCCAGTACTTC. This encodes CASSIMTGGRETQYF.

This chain links TRBV7-2 with TRBJ1-5; no clear D. Trimming left V 0 bases short and J 5 bases short, with 11 bases between. There are 15 residues in the CDR3. The germline CDR1 and CDR2 sequences are SGHTA and FQGNSA. CDR3 nucleotides: TGTGCCAGCAGCTTAGCCCCCCAGATCGATCAGCCCCAGCATTTT. Protein sequence: CASSLAPQIDQPQHF.

V usage is TRBV20-1 and J usage is TRBJ2-7; 7 bases are shared with TRBD1. CDR3 length: 11 amino acids. Trimming took 7 bases from V and 5 from J; bases not matched to a gene: 5. CDR1 and CDR2 from the germline V gene are DFQATT and SNEGSKA (reference sequence). CDR3 nucleotide sequence: TGCAGTGGACAGGGTCAAGACGAGCAGTACTTC. Amino acid sequence: CSGQGQDEQYF.

V is TRBV6-5 and J is TRBJ2-7; D gene ambiguous. From germline, CDR1 is MNHEY and CDR2 SVGAGI. V was pared by 7 bases and J by 0 bases, with 13 bases between. CDR3 size: 14 residues. The CDR3 sequence: CASNPFRSSYEQYF. DNA for the CDR3: TGTGCCAGCAATCCATTTCGTAGCTCCTACGAGCAGTACTTC.

V is TRBV2 and J is TRBJ1-1, with TRBD1 matching 10 bases. V lost 5 bases to trimming and J lost 1 base; unmatched junction nucleotides: 4. Germline V CDR1 and CDR2: SNHLY, FYNNEI. The CDR3 length is 15 residues. This chain's CDR3 is CASSRQGARNTEAFF. CDR3 nucleotides: TGTGCCAGCAGTAGACAGGGGGCGCGGAACACTGAAGCTTTCTTT.

This clone has a single count. This chain connects TRBV11-2 to TRBJ2-7; D possibly corresponds to TRBD1 (5 bases). Germline values: CDR1 SGHAT, CDR2 FQNNGV. There are 14 residues in the CDR3. V lost 6 bases to trimming and J lost 4 bases, with 16 bases between them. The CDR3 protein is CASSLWQGSYEQYF. CDR3 DNA: TGTGCCAGCAGTCTATGGCAGGGAAGTTACGAGCAGTACTTC.

The CDR3: CASKRGDSTYEQYF. The CDR3 DNA reads TGTGCCAGCAAAAGAGGGGACAGTACCTACGAGCAGTACTTC. The chain combines TRBV27 with TRBJ2-7; 7 bases fit TRBD1. The CDR3 is 14 amino acids. Per the germline V gene, CDR1 is MNHEY and CDR2 is SMNVEV (reference sequence). After removal of 7 bases from V and 2 bases from J, the junction contained 8 bases not matched to a gene.

This chain uses TRBV9 with TRBJ2-7; a possible D gene is TRBD2 (5 bases). The germline gives CDR1 SGDLS, CDR2 YYNGEE. CDR3 length: 15 residues. Trimming left V 4 bases short and J 2 bases short, with 16 bases between. Here the CDR3 reads CASSPMGSGPYEQYF. CDR3 bases: TGTGCCAGCAGCCCTATGGGGAGCGGACCCTACGAGCAGTACTTC.